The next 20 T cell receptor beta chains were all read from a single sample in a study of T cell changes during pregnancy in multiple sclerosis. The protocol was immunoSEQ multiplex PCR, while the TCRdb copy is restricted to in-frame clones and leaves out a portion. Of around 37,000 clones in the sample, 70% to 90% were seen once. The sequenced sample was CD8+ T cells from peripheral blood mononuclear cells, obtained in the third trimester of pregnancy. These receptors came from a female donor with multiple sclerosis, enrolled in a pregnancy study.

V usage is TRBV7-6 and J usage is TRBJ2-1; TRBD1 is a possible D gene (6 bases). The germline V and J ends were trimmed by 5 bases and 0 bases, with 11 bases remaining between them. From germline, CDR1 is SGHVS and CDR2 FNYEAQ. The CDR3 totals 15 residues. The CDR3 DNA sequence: TGTGCCAGCAGCATAAGGGGGAGCTCCTACAATGAGCAGTTCTTC. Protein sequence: CASSIRGSSYNEQFF.

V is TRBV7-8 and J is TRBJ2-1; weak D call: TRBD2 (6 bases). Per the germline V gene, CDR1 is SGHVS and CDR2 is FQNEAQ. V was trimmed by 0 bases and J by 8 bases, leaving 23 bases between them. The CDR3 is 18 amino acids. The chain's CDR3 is CASSLALSGGPPGYEQFF. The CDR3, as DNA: TGTGCCAGCAGCTTAGCGCTATCCGGGGGACCTCCTGGCTATGAGCAGTTCTTC.

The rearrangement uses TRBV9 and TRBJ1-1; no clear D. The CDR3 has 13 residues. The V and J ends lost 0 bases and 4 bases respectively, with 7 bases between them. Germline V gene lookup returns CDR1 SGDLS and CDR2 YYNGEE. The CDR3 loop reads CASSVGGSTEAFF. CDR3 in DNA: TGTGCCAGCAGCGTAGGAGGCAGCACTGAAGCTTTCTTT.

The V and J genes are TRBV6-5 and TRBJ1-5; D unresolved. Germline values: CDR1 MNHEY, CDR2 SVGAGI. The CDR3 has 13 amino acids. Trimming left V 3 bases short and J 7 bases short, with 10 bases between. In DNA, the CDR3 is TGTGCCAGCAGTTATAGTTTATGGCAGCCCCAGCATTTT. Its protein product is CASSYSLWQPQHF.

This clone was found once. In nucleotides, the CDR3 is TGTGCCAGCAGACTAGCGGGGCCTAACAATGAGCAGTTCTTC. It is translated as CASRLAGPNNEQFF. The V gene is TRBV30, the J gene TRBJ2-1, with TRBD2 identical over 11 bases. The V gene end was trimmed by 8 bases and the J gene end by 5 bases; junction bases not matched to a gene: 8. The CDR3 extends over 14 amino acids. Germline-derived CDR1 and CDR2 are GTSNPN and SVGIG (reference sequence).

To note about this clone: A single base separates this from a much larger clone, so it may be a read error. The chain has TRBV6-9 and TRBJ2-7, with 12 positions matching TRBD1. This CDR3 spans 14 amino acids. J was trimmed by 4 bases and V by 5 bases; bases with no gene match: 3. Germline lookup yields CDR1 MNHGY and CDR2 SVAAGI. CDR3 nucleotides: TGTGCCAGCAGTGAGGGACAGGGGGCGTACGAGCAGTACTTC. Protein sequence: CASSEGQGAYEQYF.

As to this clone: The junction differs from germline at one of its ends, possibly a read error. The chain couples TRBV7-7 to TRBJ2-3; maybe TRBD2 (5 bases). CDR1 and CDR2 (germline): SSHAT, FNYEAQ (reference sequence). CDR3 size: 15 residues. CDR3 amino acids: CASSLAPRSTDTQYF. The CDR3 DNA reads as TGTGCTAGCAGCTTAGCGCCCCGGTCCACAGATACGCAGTATTTT. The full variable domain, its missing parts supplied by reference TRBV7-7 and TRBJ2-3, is GAGVSQSPRYKVTKRGQDVTLRCDPISSHATLYWYQQALGQGPEFLTYFNYEAQPDKSGLPSDRFSAERPEGSISTLTIQRTEQRDSAMYRCASSLAPRSTDTQYFGPGTRLTVL.

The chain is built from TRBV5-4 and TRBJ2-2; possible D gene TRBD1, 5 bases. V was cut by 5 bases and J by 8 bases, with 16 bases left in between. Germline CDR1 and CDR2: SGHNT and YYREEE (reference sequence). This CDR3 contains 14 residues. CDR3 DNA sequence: TGTGCCAGCAGTTTGTCGGGTTACAGGGGGGAGCTGTTTTTT. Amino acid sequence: CASSLSGYRGELFF. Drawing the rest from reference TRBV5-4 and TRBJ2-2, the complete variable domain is ETGVTQSPTHLIKTRGQQVTLRCSSQSGHNTVSWYQQALGQGPQFIFQYYREEENGRGNFPPRFSGLQFPNYSSELNVNALELDDSALYLCASSLSGYRGELFFGEGSRLTVL.

Here the CDR3 DNA reads TGCGCCAGCAGCCAGACCTCCCTCGGACAGTCCGGGGAGCTGTTTTTT. Protein: CASSQTSLGQSGELFF. V usage is TRBV4-3 and J usage is TRBJ2-2; a weak D match, TRBD1 (6 bases). Germline CDR1 is LGHNA and CDR2 is YSLEER. The CDR3 extends over 16 amino acids. The V end lost 3 bases, the J end lost 6 bases, and 17 bases lay between the germline ends.

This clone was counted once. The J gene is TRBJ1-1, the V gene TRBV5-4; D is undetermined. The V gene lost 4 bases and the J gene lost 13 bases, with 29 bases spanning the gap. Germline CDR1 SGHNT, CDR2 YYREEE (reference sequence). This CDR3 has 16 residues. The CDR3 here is CASSPRVGSPLNVVFF. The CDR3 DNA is TGTGCCAGCAGCCCTCGGGTTGGTTCTCCCTTAAACGTGGTTTTCTTT. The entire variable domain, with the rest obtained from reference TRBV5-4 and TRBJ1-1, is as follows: ETGVTQSPTHLIKTRGQQVTLRCSSQSGHNTVSWYQQALGQGPQFIFQYYREEENGRGNFPPRFSGLQFPNYSSELNVNALELDDSALYLCASSPRVGSPLNVVFFGQGTRLTVV.

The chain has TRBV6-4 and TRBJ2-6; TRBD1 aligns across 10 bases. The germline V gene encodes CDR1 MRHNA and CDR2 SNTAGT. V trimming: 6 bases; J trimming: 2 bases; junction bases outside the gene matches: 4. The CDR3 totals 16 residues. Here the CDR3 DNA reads TGTGCCAGCAGCCCGGGACAGGGGACTGGGGCCAACGTCCTGACTTTC. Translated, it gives CASSPGQGTGANVLTF.

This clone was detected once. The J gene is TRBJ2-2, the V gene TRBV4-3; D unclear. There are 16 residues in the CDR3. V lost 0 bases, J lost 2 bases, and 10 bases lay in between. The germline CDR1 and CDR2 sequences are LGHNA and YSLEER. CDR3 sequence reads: CASSQDGQFNTGELFF. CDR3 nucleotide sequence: TGCGCCAGCAGCCAAGATGGTCAGTTCAACACCGGGGAGCTGTTTTTT.

The CDR3 here is CASGWGQGYGYTF. The CDR3 DNA reads TGTGCTAGTGGTTGGGGACAGGGGTATGGCTACACCTTC. The rearrangement joins TRBV12-5 to TRBJ1-2, with 10 nucleotides matching TRBD1. The CDR3 sequence is 13 residues long. Per germline, CDR1 LGHNT and CDR2 FRNRAP. J was trimmed by 5 bases and V by 4 bases; bases with no gene match: 1.

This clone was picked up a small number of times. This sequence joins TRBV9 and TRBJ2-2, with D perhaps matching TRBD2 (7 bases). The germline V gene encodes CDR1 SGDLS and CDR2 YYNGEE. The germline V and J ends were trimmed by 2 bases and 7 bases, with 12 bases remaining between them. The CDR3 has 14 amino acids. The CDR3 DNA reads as TGTGCCAGCAGCGTGGGGGGGCGAAGCGGGGAGCTGTTTTTT. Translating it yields CASSVGGRSGELFF.

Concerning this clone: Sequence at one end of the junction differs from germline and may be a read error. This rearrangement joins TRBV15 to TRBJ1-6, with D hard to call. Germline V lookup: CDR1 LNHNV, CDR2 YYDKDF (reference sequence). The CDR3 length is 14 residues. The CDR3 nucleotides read TGTGCCGCCAGGCGGGGAGAAGATAATTCACCCCTCCACTTT. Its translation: CAARRGEDNSPLHF.

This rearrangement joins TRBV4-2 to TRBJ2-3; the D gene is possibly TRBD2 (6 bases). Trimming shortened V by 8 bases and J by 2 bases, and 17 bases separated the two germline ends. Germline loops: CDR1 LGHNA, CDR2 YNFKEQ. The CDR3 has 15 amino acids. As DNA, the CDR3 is TGTGCCAGCGCTTCCCCCGGGGGTTCCACAGATACGCAGTATTTT. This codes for CASASPGGSTDTQYF.

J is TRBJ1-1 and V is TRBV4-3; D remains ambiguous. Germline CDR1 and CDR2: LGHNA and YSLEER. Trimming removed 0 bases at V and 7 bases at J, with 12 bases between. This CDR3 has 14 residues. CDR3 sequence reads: CASSQDPSGLEAFF. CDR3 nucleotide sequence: TGCGCCAGCAGCCAAGACCCCTCTGGGCTTGAAGCTTTCTTT.

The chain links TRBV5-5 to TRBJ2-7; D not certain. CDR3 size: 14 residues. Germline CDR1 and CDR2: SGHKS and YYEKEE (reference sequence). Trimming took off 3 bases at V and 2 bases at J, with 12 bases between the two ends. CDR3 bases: TGTGCCAGCAGCTCTCAGTTCCTCCCCTACGAGCAGTACTTC. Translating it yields CASSSQFLPYEQYF.

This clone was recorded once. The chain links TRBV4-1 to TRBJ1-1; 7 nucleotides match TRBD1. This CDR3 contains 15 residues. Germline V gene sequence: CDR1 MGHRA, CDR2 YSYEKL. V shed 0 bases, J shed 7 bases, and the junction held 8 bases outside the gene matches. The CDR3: CASSQDQGGRSEAFF. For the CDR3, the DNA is TGCGCCAGCAGCCAAGATCAAGGGGGCAGGAGTGAAGCTTTCTTT.

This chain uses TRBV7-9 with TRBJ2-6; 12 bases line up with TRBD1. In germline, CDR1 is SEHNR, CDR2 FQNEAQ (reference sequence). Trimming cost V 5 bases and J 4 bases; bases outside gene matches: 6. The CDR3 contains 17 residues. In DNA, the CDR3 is TGTGCCAGCAGCCCAGGGACAGGGGGCAAGGGGGCCAACGTCCTGACTTTC. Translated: CASSPGTGGKGANVLTF.